This T cell receptor (beta chain) was sequenced during a study of T cell changes during pregnancy in multiple sclerosis. This CDR3 spans 19 amino acids. Unmatched junction bases numbered 15, after V lost 1 base and J lost 8 bases. CDR1 and CDR2 (germline): SGHTA, FQGNSA. The repertoire was sequenced with immunoSEQ multiplex PCR; TCRdb's copy has only in-frame clones and lacks some. Of 35,000 to 40,000 clones in the sample, roughly nine tenths were seen once. The chain employs TRBV7-2 and TRBJ2-1, with 12 nucleotides matching TRBD2. The sequence came from a female donor with multiple sclerosis, enrolled in a pregnancy study. The sample consisted of CD4+ T cells from peripheral blood mononuclear cells, taken in the third trimester of pregnancy. The CDR3 sequence is CASSLGDRLTSGRIDEQFF. DNA for the CDR3: TGTGCCAGCAGCTTAGGGGACAGACTAACTAGCGGGAGGATCGATGAGCAGTTCTTC. The full variable domain, completed using reference TRBV7-2 and TRBJ2-1, is GAGVSQSPSNKVTEKGKDVELRCDPISGHTALYWYRQSLGQGLEFLIYFQGNSAPDKSGLPSDRFSAERTGGSVSTLTIQRTQQEDSAVYLCASSLGDRLTSGRIDEQFFGPGTRLTVL.